The TCR beta chain under discussion was sequenced for a study of cytomegalovirus exposure and HLA in healthy donors. Study as a whole: Prior work identified 95 million to 120 million unique TCR beta sequences in roughly 180 million T cells.

As regards this clone: Its target is not known.

PCR used 60 Vbeta primers and 13 Jbeta primers. The table came from immunoSEQ multiplex PCR; TCRdb's copy has only in-frame clones and leaves some out. Of about 140,000 clones listed, around 79% were seen once; the top ten hold 6% to 7.5%. The study's findings and limits: In a later analysis, TCR beta V- and J-gene trimming was associated with a missense DCLRE1C variant. Another analysis was done later, and it associated more than 15,000 TCR beta sequences with HLA alleles at 0.05 false discovery rate. Researchers reported from a later analysis that most CMV-associated TCR beta chains appeared HLA-restricted.

V lost 0 bases to trimming and J lost 10 bases; unmatched junction nucleotides: 3. CDR1 and CDR2 from the germline V gene are SGHNT and YENEEA. The length of the CDR3 is 13 residues. The chain couples TRBV11-3 to TRBJ2-1, with 7 bases that match TRBD1. The sequenced sample was PBMCs. This TCR was recovered from a man aged 35 to 55 in good health and CMV-seropositive. CDR3 DNA sequence: TGTGCCAGCAGCTTAGATAGGGGACAGGAGCAGTTCTTC. It specifies CASSLDRGQEQFF.